Following are 2 T cell receptor beta chains from one sample sequenced in a study of T cells in Graves' hyperthyroidism and ophthalmopathy. What was amplified from RNA transcripts were TCR beta CDR3 regions. The study used the HTBI primer set for a first-round RT-PCR of the TCR CDR3. MiXCR was run by TCRdb on the multiplex PCR reads, yielding one entry per CDR3 protein. The sample includes around 620,000 distinct CDR3 sequences, approximately 14% of them seen just once. The material sequenced was blood. These receptors were collected from a woman between 18 and 29 years old with Graves' ophthalmopathy.

This clonotype appeared many times. This rearrangement joins TRBV7-8 to TRBJ1-1; no clear D. Germline V CDR1 and CDR2: SGHVS, FQNEAQ. This CDR3 is 14 amino acids long. Trimming stripped 1 base from V and 6 bases from J, with 12 bases between. The CDR3 protein is CASSLVRIRAEAFF. CDR3 sequence (DNA): TGTGCCAGCAGCTTAGTGAGGATAAGGGCTGAAGCTTTCTTT.

The sample holds many counts of this clonotype. The rearrangement links TRBV20-1 to TRBJ1-5; D gene ambiguous. There are 15 residues in the CDR3. CDR1 and CDR2 from the germline V gene are DFQATT and SNEGSKA (reference sequence). Deletions cut 4 bases from V and 2 bases from J, with 15 bases between. The CDR3 nucleotides are TGCAGTGCTACCGGACTGTCCCTTGGCAATCAGCCCCAGCATTTT. Protein sequence: CSATGLSLGNQPQHF.